The following is a T cell receptor (beta chain) sequence with its context. Its matching antigen is unknown. Trimming stripped 2 bases from V and 4 bases from J, with 8 bases between. The CDR3 covers 13 residues. Germline V gives CDR1 MNHNS, CDR2 SASEGT. The sample comes from a study of OX40 agonist ivuxolimab in advanced cancers. General study results and limits: Low normalized clonal expansion also occurred in some nonresponding patients.

Libraries were prepared by immunoSEQ multiplex PCR; TCRdb keeps only in-frame clonotypes and omits some of them. The profile shows tens of thousands of clones, 85% to 90% of them singletons. Baseline was the first blood sampling point, followed by cycle 4 day 1 and cycle 7 day 1. The origin of this receptor is an adult with an advanced solid tumor such as melanoma, head and neck, liver or kidney cancer. The gene calls are TRBV6-1 and TRBJ1-2; D possibly corresponds to TRBD1 (6 bases). The material was CD4+ or CD8+ T cells sorted from blood, obtained in a trial of the OX40 agonist ivuxolimab. CDR3 sequence: CASSERTVYGYTF. The CDR3 DNA follows: TGTGCCAGCAGTGAACGGACAGTCTATGGCTACACCTTC.